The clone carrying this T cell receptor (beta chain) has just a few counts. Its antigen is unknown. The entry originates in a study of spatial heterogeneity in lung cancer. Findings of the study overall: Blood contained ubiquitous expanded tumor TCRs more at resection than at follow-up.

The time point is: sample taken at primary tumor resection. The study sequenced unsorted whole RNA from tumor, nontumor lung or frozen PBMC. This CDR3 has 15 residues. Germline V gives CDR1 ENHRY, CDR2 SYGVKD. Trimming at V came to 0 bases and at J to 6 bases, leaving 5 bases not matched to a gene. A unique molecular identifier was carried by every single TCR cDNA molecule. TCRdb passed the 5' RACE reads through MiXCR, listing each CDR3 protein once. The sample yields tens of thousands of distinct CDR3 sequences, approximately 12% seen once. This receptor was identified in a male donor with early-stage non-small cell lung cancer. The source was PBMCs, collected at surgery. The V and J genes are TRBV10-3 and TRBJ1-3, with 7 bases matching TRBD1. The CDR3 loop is CAISESGRGINTIYF. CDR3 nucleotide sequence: TGTGCCATCAGTGAGTCTGGCAGGGGGATAAACACCATATATTTT.